This T cell receptor beta chain was identified in a study of cytomegalovirus exposure and HLA in healthy donors. CDR1 is MNHEY and CDR2 is SMNVEV in the germline V gene (reference sequence). With V trimmed by 2 bases and J by 3 bases, 14 bases remained unmatched. This CDR3 is 18 amino acids long. Both 60 Vbeta primers and 13 Jbeta primers went into the PCR. The protocol was immunoSEQ multiplex PCR, while the TCRdb copy is restricted to in-frame clones and leaves out a portion. The sample consists of around 190,000 clones, 81% of them appearing once. These donors, healthy bone marrow donors, were studied.

What was sequenced was PBMCs. V is TRBV27 and J is TRBJ2-7; 9 bases align to TRBD2. This TCR derives from a man younger than 35 in good health and CMV-seronegative. The CDR3 bases are TGTGCCAGCAGTTTAAAAGGGCTAGCGGGGATCCCTTACTACGAGCAGTACTTC. Its protein product is CASSLKGLAGIPYYEQYF.